These 22 T cell receptor beta chains were all obtained from the same sample, sequenced in a study of blood T cell repertoires in COVID-19 (TCRdb year 2020). The library was made by the immunoSEQ multiplex PCR assay. What TCRdb holds here is the immuneACCESS table cut down to in-frame rearrangements. Part of the clones is not present; checked against another copy, under half of the missing clones reflect an unresolved V gene, and the others are unexplained. Across this sample there are approximately 150,000 clones, with about 83% seen only once. More than 6.5% of the sample lies in the top ten. Input material: peripheral blood. The receptors shown here come from a woman aged 45-65 years with active or convalescent COVID-19.

This clone was counted only a few times. The rearrangement joins TRBV5-1 to TRBJ1-6; tentatively, D is TRBD1 (5 bases). The germline V and J ends were trimmed by 4 bases and 7 bases, with 24 bases remaining between them. Germline values: CDR1 SGHRS, CDR2 YFSETQ. The CDR3 covers 18 residues. CDR3 loop: CASSDRRQTTRGNSPLHF. Written as DNA, the CDR3 is TGCGCCAGCAGCGACAGACGTCAGACAACCCGGGGGAATTCACCCCTCCACTTT.

J is TRBJ1-5 and V is TRBV27; 7 bases agree with TRBD1. This CDR3 comprises 15 residues. Germline CDR1 is MNHEY and CDR2 is SMNVEV (reference sequence). Trimming took 5 bases from V and 7 from J; bases not matched to a gene: 11. As DNA, the CDR3 is TGTGCCAGCAGTCCGCTCACGACAGGGCGGCAGCCCCAGCATTTT. It translates to CASSPLTTGRQPQHF.

The chain uses TRBV7-8 and TRBJ2-7; TRBD1 agrees at 9 bases. There are 14 residues in the CDR3. With 6 bases clipped from V and 7 bases from J, the junction kept 10 bases outside the gene matches. From germline, CDR1 is SGHVS and CDR2 FQNEAQ. CDR3 region: CASRIRTGEEEQYF. The CDR3 DNA follows: TGTGCCAGCAGAATCCGGACAGGGGAAGAGGAGCAGTACTTC.

The chain recombines TRBV5-1 with TRBJ2-1; TRBD1 might be the D (5 bases). V was trimmed by 0 bases and J by 13 bases, leaving 14 bases between them. The CDR3 has 13 amino acids. Germline loops: CDR1 SGHRS, CDR2 YFSETQ. CDR3 region: CASSLELVGHQFF. CDR3 DNA sequence: TGCGCCAGCAGCTTGGAGCTGGTGGGGCATCAGTTCTTC.

The genes are TRBV28 and TRBJ1-3; D gene unclear. Germline CDR1 reads MDHEN; CDR2 reads SYDVKM. This CDR3 contains 16 residues. V lost 2 bases, J lost 0 bases, and 11 bases lay in between. Written as DNA, the CDR3 is TGTGCCAGCAGTTTAGGAGGTGCGTCCTCTGGAAACACCATATATTTT. Residues: CASSLGGASSGNTIYF.

The genes are TRBV28 and TRBJ2-7; 10 bases are shared with TRBD1. Trimming cost V 6 bases and J 1 base; bases outside gene matches: 12. CDR1 is MDHEN, CDR2 SYDVKM, per germline. The CDR3 runs 17 residues. Written as DNA, the CDR3 is TGTGCCAGCAGCGGTACCGGGACAGGGGCCTTATCCTACGAGCAGTACTTC. Translation gives CASSGTGTGALSYEQYF. Drawing the rest from reference TRBV28 and TRBJ2-7, the complete variable domain is DVKVTQSSRYLVKRTGEKVFLECVQDMDHENMFWYRQDPGLGLRLIYFSYDVKMKEKGDIPEGYSVSREKKERFSLILESASTNQTSMYLCASSGTGTGALSYEQYFGPGTRLTVT.

The J gene is TRBJ2-5, the V gene TRBV6-2 or TRBV6-3; possible D gene TRBD1, 6 bases. Germline V gives CDR1 MNHEY, CDR2 SVGEGT. The CDR3 has 14 residues. The V gene lost 7 bases and the J gene lost 2 bases, with 14 bases spanning the gap. As DNA, the CDR3 is TGTGCCAGCATCCCACTGGGGGCACAAGAGACCCAGTACTTC. It encodes CASIPLGAQETQYF.

The sample holds a few counts of this clone. The chain uses TRBV10-1 and TRBJ2-7; D is possibly TRBD1 (5 bases). The CDR3 is made up of 12 amino acids. Trimming took 9 bases from V and 1 from J, leaving 10 bases between them. Germline V lookup: CDR1 WNHNN, CDR2 SYGVQD (reference sequence). As DNA, the CDR3 is TGCGCCAGACAGGACCTATCCTACGAGCAGTACTTC. Translating it yields CARQDLSYEQYF.

The chain has TRBV6-2 or TRBV6-3 and TRBJ1-5; TRBD1 matches at 7 bases. CDR1 and CDR2 (germline): MNHEY, SVGEGT. With V trimmed by 5 bases and J by 6 bases, 4 bases remained unmatched. The CDR3 consists of 13 residues. CDR3 nucleotides: TGTGCCAGCAGTACAGGGGATGCTCAGCCCCAGCATTTT. It specifies CASSTGDAQPQHF.

Concerning this clone itself: A read error may produce the germline difference seen at one junction end. This chain uses TRBV19 with TRBJ1-5; 9 bases are shared with TRBD1. CDR3 size: 15 residues. CDR1 is LNHDA, CDR2 SQIVND, per germline (reference sequence). The CDR3 DNA follows: TGTGCCAGTAGTATAGGGGGACAGGGCAAGCAGCCCCAGCATTTT. Translation: CASSIGGQGKQPQHF. Complete variable domain (other parts from reference TRBV19 and TRBJ1-5): DGGITQSPKYLFRKEGQNVTLSCEQNLNHDAMYWYRQDPGQGLRLIYYSQIVNDFQKGDIAEGYSVSREKKESFPLTVTSAQKNPTAFYLCASSIGGQGKQPQHFGDGTRLSIL.

This clone was seen once. The rearrangement links TRBV7-2 to TRBJ1-1; tentative D call: TRBD1 (5 bases). Per the germline V gene, CDR1 is SGHTA and CDR2 is FQGNSA. This CDR3 comprises 16 residues. The ends were cut back, 5 bases at V and 4 bases at J, with 20 bases in the middle. The CDR3 DNA reads as TGTGCCAGCAGCATCTCTCGGGGGTTGGGGGGCACTGAAGCTTTCTTT. Residues: CASSISRGLGGTEAFF.

V and J are TRBV29-1 and TRBJ1-1, with D tentatively TRBD1 (6 bases). The CDR3 totals 15 residues. V was pared by 5 bases and J by 7 bases, with 23 bases between. From germline, CDR1 is SQVTM and CDR2 ANQGSEA. CDR3: CSVPWMGASLCEAFF. The CDR3 DNA follows: TGCAGCGTTCCATGGATGGGGGCTTCTCTTTGTGAAGCTTTCTTT.

This chain joins TRBV4-1 and TRBJ2-7; D may be TRBD2 (6 bases). Germline V gives CDR1 MGHRA, CDR2 YSYEKL. V dropped 1 base and J dropped 2 bases, with 12 bases sitting between them. CDR3 length: 15 residues. CDR3 residues: CASSQANRGTYEQYF. The CDR3 DNA reads TGCGCCAGCAGCCAAGCCAATCGGGGGACCTACGAGCAGTACTTC.

The chain joins TRBV2 to TRBJ2-5; D is undetermined. The CDR3 contains 12 residues. Trimming stripped 6 bases from V and 0 bases from J, with 5 bases between. The V gene's germline CDR1 is SNHLY and CDR2 FYNNEI. The CDR3 sequence is CASREYQETQYF. The CDR3 region has the DNA TGTGCCAGCAGGGAGTACCAAGAGACCCAGTACTTC. The full variable domain, its missing parts supplied by reference TRBV2 and TRBJ2-5, is EPEVTQTPSHQVTQMGQEVILRCVPISNHLYFYWYRQILGQKVEFLVSFYNNEISEKSEIFDDQFSVERPDGSNFTLKIRSTKLEDSAMYFCASREYQETQYFGPGTRLLVL.

This chain joins TRBV4-2 and TRBJ1-4; D uncertain. The V end was cut by 8 bases, the J end by 4 bases, with 11 bases between. Germline lookup yields CDR1 LGHNA and CDR2 YNFKEQ. The CDR3 is 13 amino acids. The CDR3 sequence is CASAIELNEKLFF. The DNA for the CDR3 is TGTGCCAGCGCAATAGAACTTAATGAAAAACTGTTTTTT.

The chain employs TRBV7-8 and TRBJ2-1; 7 bases line up with TRBD2. The CDR3 length is 19 residues. The germline CDR1 and CDR2 sequences are SGHVS and FQNEAQ. Trimming cost V 2 bases and J 0 bases; bases outside gene matches: 13. In DNA form, the CDR3 reads TGTGCCAGCAGCTTATGGGGTAGGGAGGGGCTGAGCTCCTACAATGAGCAGTTCTTC. Translated: CASSLWGREGLSSYNEQFF.

The chain couples TRBV5-1 to TRBJ1-1; D is ambiguous. CDR1 and CDR2 from the germline V gene are SGHRS and YFSETQ. V was shortened by 0 bases and J by 0 bases, with 6 bases between the two germline ends. The CDR3 is 14 amino acids. CDR3 in amino acids: CASSLESVNTEAFF. The CDR3 DNA reads as TGCGCCAGCAGCTTGGAGTCGGTGAACACTGAAGCTTTCTTT.

This chain joins TRBV27 and TRBJ2-7, with TRBD1 identical over 11 bases. Germline-derived CDR1 and CDR2 are MNHEY and SMNVEV (reference sequence). The CDR3 is 16 amino acids. The ends lost 5 bases at V and 3 bases at J; junction bases unmatched: 9. The CDR3 DNA is TGTGCCAGCAGTCTGAGCGGGACAGGGGGGAACTACGAGCAGTACTTC. Translation gives CASSLSGTGGNYEQYF.

The chain employs TRBV7-2 and TRBJ1-1; a possible D gene is TRBD1 (6 bases). This CDR3 spans 13 amino acids. With 5 bases removed from V and 8 bases from J, the gap between germline ends came to 15 bases. Germline CDR1 and CDR2: SGHTA and FQGNSA. The CDR3: CASSLDRPGEAFF. CDR3 bases: TGTGCCAGCAGCCTCGACAGGCCAGGAGAAGCTTTCTTT.

The gene calls are TRBV12-5 and TRBJ2-7, with D uncertain. CDR1 and CDR2 from the germline V gene are LGHNT and FRNRAP. The V end lost 7 bases, the J end lost 5 bases, and 15 bases lay between the germline ends. This CDR3 is built from 13 residues. The CDR3 nucleotides read TGTGCTAGTGCCACCCCGGCTCAGGACGAGCAGTACTTC. Its translation is CASATPAQDEQYF.

This sequence joins TRBV19 and TRBJ1-3, with D possibly being TRBD1 (5 bases). This CDR3 is 14 amino acids long. With 9 bases removed from V and 4 bases from J, the gap between germline ends came to 16 bases. Germline CDR1 reads LNHDA; CDR2 reads SQIVND (reference sequence). CDR3 in amino acids: CASGVWGIGNTIYF. CDR3 in DNA: TGTGCCAGCGGTGTATGGGGCATAGGAAACACCATATATTTT.

The rearrangement links TRBV6-2 or TRBV6-3 to TRBJ2-7, with 8 bases fitting TRBD1. Trimming cost V 5 bases and J 3 bases; bases outside gene matches: 6. Per germline, CDR1 MNHEY and CDR2 SVGEGT. The CDR3 has 14 residues. The CDR3 DNA follows: TGTGCCAGCAGTCGACCGGGACAGGTCTACGAGCAGTACTTC. It yields the protein CASSRPGQVYEQYF.